This entry concerns a single T cell receptor beta chain. The source of the sample is a study of blood T cell repertoires in COVID-19. Study details: Acute and convalescent COVID-19 specimens originated in the United States, Italy and Spain.

Assay: immunoSEQ multiplex PCR; the TCRdb copy retains only in-frame clones and omits some. The data contain some 240,000 clones, 65% to 85% of them singletons. Germline values: CDR1 SGHAT, CDR2 FQNNGV. This CDR3 comprises 15 residues. The J segment lost 4 bases and the V segment lost 5 bases, leaving 7 bases of the junction unmatched. Those who participated ranged in age from 18 to 89 years and resided in about two dozen US areas. Participants had their cohort set by participant-reported clinical history. Two negative PCRs, clearance, or symptom resolution characterized the recovered Cohort 3 donors.

Sequenced input: PBMCs or T cells enriched from blood (not recorded which). The sequence was collected from a man in his fifties or sixties who had recovered from COVID-19. V and J are TRBV11-2 and TRBJ1-4; 7 bases match TRBD1. DNA for the CDR3: TGTGCCAGCAGCACGAACAGGGGACTTAATGAAAAACTGTTTTTT. Its translation: CASSTNRGLNEKLFF.